The TCR beta chain described here comes from a study of Ad26.COV2.S vaccination and SARS-CoV-2 variants. The protocol was immunoSEQ multiplex PCR, while the TCRdb copy is restricted to in-frame clones and leaves out a portion. This sample has over 450,000 clones, with roughly nine tenths found just once. The V and J ends lost 4 bases and 3 bases respectively, with 4 bases between them. The CDR3 runs to 12 residues. Germline V gene lookup returns CDR1 SQVTM and CDR2 ANQGSEA. Treatment of the sample: 19 received Ad26.COV2.S at low or high dose, single or two shots; five or six received placebo; per-sample allocation not given. All samples were drawn on day 63, counting from the first vaccine or placebo injection.

The receptor's source is a person between 18 and 65 years old who received the Ad26.COV2.S COVID-19 vaccine or a placebo. The material was peripheral blood, obtained in a trial of Ad26.COV2.S vaccine versus placebo. The chain carries TRBV29-1 and TRBJ2-6, with D hard to call. In DNA form, the CDR3 reads TGCAGCGTTGTTCGTGGGGCCAACGTCCTGACTTTC. Amino acids: CSVVRGANVLTF.